What follows are 32 T cell receptor beta chains derived from one specimen sequenced in a study of OX40 agonist ivuxolimab in advanced cancers. The repertoire was sequenced with immunoSEQ multiplex PCR; TCRdb's copy has only in-frame clones and lacks some. The sample lists roughly 30,000 clones, 80% to 95% seen once, with around 8.9% in the top ten. The specimen was CD4+ or CD8+ T cells sorted from blood, collected in a trial of the OX40 agonist ivuxolimab. These receptors came from an adult with an advanced solid tumor such as melanoma, head and neck, liver or kidney cancer.

This chain joins TRBV7-2 and TRBJ2-7; 7 nucleotides match TRBD1. Per germline, CDR1 SGHTA and CDR2 FQGNSA. The CDR3 has 15 residues. Trimming took 1 base from V and 7 from J; bases not matched to a gene: 10. CDR3 sequence: CASSLVGDSPREQYF. CDR3 bases: TGTGCCAGCAGCTTAGTTGGGGACAGTCCTAGGGAGCAGTACTTC.

The chain uses TRBV5-5 and TRBJ2-7; 8 nucleotides line up with TRBD1. CDR3 length: 14 residues. Unmatched junction bases numbered 5, after V lost 4 bases and J lost 2 bases. Germline CDR1 and CDR2: SGHKS and YYEKEE (reference sequence). The CDR3: CASSARTGTYEQYF. CDR3 coding DNA: TGTGCCAGCAGCGCACGGACAGGGACCTACGAGCAGTACTTC.

The chain carries TRBV7-9 and TRBJ1-2; no clear D gene. The CDR3 length is 14 residues. Germline CDR1 is SEHNR and CDR2 is FQNEAQ (reference sequence). V was clipped by 0 bases and J by 2 bases, with 7 bases between them. CDR3 in DNA: TGTGCCAGCAGCTTAGCTTTCAGCAACTATGGCTACACCTTC. Protein: CASSLAFSNYGYTF.

This clone has only a few counts. The V gene is TRBV11-2, the J gene TRBJ2-1; no clear D. This CDR3 is built from 13 residues. V was pared by 0 bases and J by 6 bases, with 6 bases between. Germline assignment: CDR1 SGHAT and CDR2 FQNNGV. This CDR3 reads CASSLERINEQFF. In nucleotides, the CDR3 is TGTGCCAGCAGCTTAGAACGGATCAATGAGCAGTTCTTC. Complete variable domain (other parts from reference TRBV11-2 and TRBJ2-1): EAGVAQSPRYKIIEKRQSVAFWCNPISGHATLYWYQQILGQGPKLLIQFQNNGVVDDSQLPKDRFSAERLKGVDSTLKIQPAKLEDSAVYLCASSLERINEQFFGPGTRLTVL.

V gene TRBV9 combines with J gene TRBJ1-3; 7 bases are shared with TRBD1. CDR1 and CDR2 (germline): SGDLS, YYNGEE. Trimming removed 0 bases from V and 4 bases from J; junction bases left unmatched: 4. The CDR3 has 15 amino acids. The CDR3 loop reads CASSVEGATGNTIYF. The CDR3 DNA reads TGTGCCAGCAGCGTAGAGGGGGCGACAGGAAACACCATATATTTT. The complete variable domain, with remaining parts taken from reference TRBV9 and TRBJ1-3, reads DSGVTQTPKHLITATGQRVTLRCSPRSGDLSVYWYQQSLDQGLQFLIQYYNGEERAKGNILERFSAQQFPDLHSELNLSSLELGDSALYFCASSVEGATGNTIYFGEGSWLTVV.

CDR3 loop: CASSTTGGGYEQYF. The CDR3 region has the DNA TGTGCCAGCAGTACGACAGGGGGCGGGTACGAGCAGTACTTC. The rearrangement joins TRBV6-6 to TRBJ2-7; 10 bases match TRBD1. Unmatched junction bases numbered 5, after V lost 5 bases and J lost 4 bases. Germline CDR1 is MNHNY and CDR2 is SVGAGI (reference sequence). CDR3 length equals 14 residues.

The rearrangement uses TRBV5-4 and TRBJ1-1; maybe TRBD1 (5 bases). Trimming took 4 bases from V and 2 from J, leaving 12 bases between them. CDR3 length: 14 residues. Germline CDR1 is SGHNT and CDR2 is YYREEE (reference sequence). CDR3 loop: CASSQPDSNTEAFF. As DNA, the CDR3 is TGTGCCAGCAGCCAGCCCGACAGTAACACTGAAGCTTTCTTT.

The chain recombines TRBV4-3 with TRBJ2-1; D not certain. This CDR3 has 13 amino acids. V was pared by 1 base and J by 7 bases, with 8 bases between. From germline, CDR1 is LGHNA and CDR2 YSLEER. The chain's CDR3 is CASSQGGINEQFF. The DNA for the CDR3 is TGCGCCAGCAGCCAAGGCGGAATTAATGAGCAGTTCTTC.

The rearrangement uses TRBV5-1 and TRBJ2-5, with no clear D. The V gene lost 3 bases and the J gene lost 4 bases, with 22 bases spanning the gap. The CDR3 has 17 amino acids. In germline, CDR1 is SGHRS, CDR2 YFSETQ. The CDR3 nucleotides read TGCGCCAGCAGCTCCAGACCGTCGACAAAGTGGGCAGAGACCCAGTACTTC. Translated: CASSSRPSTKWAETQYF.

V is TRBV9 and J is TRBJ2-2; TRBD1 agrees at 10 bases. The CDR3 length is 16 residues. Trimming cost V 4 bases and J 4 bases; bases outside gene matches: 7. Germline V lookup: CDR1 SGDLS, CDR2 YYNGEE. This CDR3 reads CASSPRQGASTGELFF. CDR3 sequence (DNA): TGTGCCAGCAGCCCTAGACAGGGGGCGAGCACCGGGGAGCTGTTTTTT.

The CDR3 nucleotides read TGCGCCACCGCCCTCGGGGGTTCGGTAGGGGATACGCAGTATTTT. Encoded protein: CATALGGSVGDTQYF. V usage is TRBV5-1 and J usage is TRBJ2-3, with D possibly being TRBD2 (6 bases). CDR1 and CDR2 (germline): SGHRS, YFSETQ. Trimming removed 9 bases from V and 6 bases from J, with 23 bases in between. The CDR3 is made up of 15 amino acids.

This chain links TRBV4-3 with TRBJ2-7; TRBD1 agrees at 8 bases. The germline CDR1 and CDR2 sequences are LGHNA and YSLEER. The ends lost 1 base at V and 3 bases at J; junction bases unmatched: 2. This CDR3 spans 14 amino acids. In DNA, the CDR3 is TGCGCCAGCAGCCAAGGGACAGGGAACTACGAGCAGTACTTC. Protein: CASSQGTGNYEQYF.

The genes are TRBV21-1 and TRBJ2-2; no DNA check was done on the table's D call, TRBD2. TRBV21-1 is marked as a pseudogene. CDR3 length: 11 residues. The CDR3 region is CASSRHRGAVF. The CDR3 region has the DNA TGTGCCAGCAGCAGACACCGGGGAGCTGTTTTT.

The chain uses TRBV10-1 and TRBJ2-2, with TRBD1 matching 8 bases. The CDR3 has 14 residues. Germline V gene data show CDR1 as WNHNN and CDR2 as SYGVQD (reference sequence). The junction had 4 bases not matched to a gene; V was cut back by 10 bases and J by 0 bases. The CDR3 DNA follows: TGCGCCACTTCGGGACAGGCGAACACCGGGGAGCTGTTTTTT. This translates into CATSGQANTGELFF.

The chain is built from TRBV29-1 and TRBJ2-5; D may be TRBD2 (6 bases). Germline V gene lookup returns CDR1 SQVTM and CDR2 ANQGSEA. The CDR3 length is 17 residues. Trimming shortened V by 2 bases and J by 5 bases, and 24 bases separated the two germline ends. CDR3 region: CSVEPLIGAGNRETQYF. CDR3 sequence (DNA): TGCAGCGTTGAACCACTGATTGGGGCGGGGAATCGGGAGACCCAGTACTTC.

V usage is TRBV29-1 and J usage is TRBJ2-7; no clear D. Trimming cost V 6 bases and J 0 bases, with 12 bases left between them. The V gene's germline CDR1 is SQVTM and CDR2 ANQGSEA. CDR3 length equals 13 residues. CDR3 bases: TGCAGCGTAGTCGACGGATCCTCCTACGAGCAGTACTTC. Translating gives CSVVDGSSYEQYF.

The chain couples TRBV7-6 to TRBJ1-1, with no clear D. Deletions cut 5 bases from V and 4 bases from J, with 17 bases between. Germline V CDR1 and CDR2: SGHVS, FNYEAQ. CDR3 length: 15 residues. The CDR3 bases are TGTGCCAGCAGCAACAACGCCCTTGGTGGCACTGAAGCTTTCTTT. Amino acids: CASSNNALGGTEAFF.

This clone was seen once. CDR3 protein: CASSTGWGEQFF. The CDR3 nucleotides are TGTGCCAGCAGCACAGGGTGGGGTGAGCAGTTCTTC. V usage is TRBV2 and J usage is TRBJ2-1; a possible D gene is TRBD1 (6 bases). This CDR3 has 12 amino acids. Trimming took 6 bases from V and 9 from J, leaving 12 bases between them. Looked up from germline, CDR1 is SNHLY and CDR2 is FYNNEI.

The gene calls are TRBV27 and TRBJ2-7, with D possibly called TRBD1 or TRBD2 (5 bases each). Trimming stripped 3 bases from V and 7 bases from J, with 13 bases between. This CDR3 is 13 amino acids long. Germline CDR1 MNHEY, CDR2 SMNVEV (reference sequence). The CDR3 region is CASSFGTGGEQYF. The CDR3 coding sequence is TGTGCCAGCAGTTTCGGGACCGGCGGGGAGCAGTACTTC.

The chain recombines TRBV5-4 with TRBJ1-4, with a weak D call TRBD1 (5 bases). V was pared by 0 bases and J by 2 bases, with 8 bases between. This CDR3 has 15 residues. CDR1 and CDR2 (germline): SGHNT, YYREEE (reference sequence). The CDR3 DNA reads as TGTGCCAGCAGCTTGGAACGGGGGACTAATGAAAAACTGTTTTTT. This gives the protein CASSLERGTNEKLFF.

This clone has just one count. The chain couples TRBV4-2 to TRBJ2-1, with 12 bases matching TRBD2. The germline V gene has CDR1 LGHNA and CDR2 YNFKEQ. CDR3 size: 18 residues. Trimming at V came to 4 bases and at J to 0 bases, leaving 7 bases not matched to a gene. The CDR3: CASSPGLAGDSSYNEQFF. The DNA for the CDR3 is TGTGCCAGCAGCCCGGGACTAGCGGGCGATAGCTCCTACAATGAGCAGTTCTTC.

V is TRBV6-5 and J is TRBJ2-7; D is perhaps TRBD1 (5 bases). The CDR3 sequence is 13 residues long. V lost 5 bases and J 2 bases, leaving 10 bases between the germline ends. Germline lookup yields CDR1 MNHEY and CDR2 SVGAGI. The CDR3 DNA reads TGTGCCAGCAGTCAGGGAATAACCTACGAGCAGTACTTC. This translates into CASSQGITYEQYF.

The CDR3: CASSPRHNEQFF. The DNA for the CDR3 is TGTGCCAGCAGCCCCAGGCACAATGAGCAGTTCTTC. V gene TRBV6-1 combines with J gene TRBJ2-1; unclear D gene. The CDR3 length is 12 residues. Germline CDR1 MNHNS, CDR2 SASEGT. V lost 6 bases and J lost 5, with 8 bases in between.

This chain uses TRBV18 with TRBJ1-1, with TRBD1 matching 9 bases. The junction had 9 bases not matched to a gene; V was cut back by 5 bases and J by 5 bases. Germline CDR1 reads KGHSH; CDR2 reads LQKENI. The CDR3 consists of 15 residues. The CDR3 spells CASSRGQGHGTEAFF. The CDR3 DNA sequence: TGTGCCAGCTCAAGGGGACAGGGTCATGGGACTGAAGCTTTCTTT.

V is TRBV2 and J is TRBJ1-5; D not certain. This CDR3 region has 13 residues. Trimming left V 2 bases short and J 7 bases short, with 9 bases between. Germline V gene sequence: CDR1 SNHLY, CDR2 FYNNEI. The CDR3: CASSESPGQPQHF. The CDR3 coding sequence is TGTGCCAGCAGTGAAAGCCCCGGGCAGCCCCAGCATTTT.

This sequence joins TRBV2 and TRBJ2-7; tentatively, D is TRBD1 or TRBD2 (5 bases each). Trimming shortened V by 5 bases and J by 3 bases, and 14 bases separated the two germline ends. This CDR3 contains 14 residues. Per germline, CDR1 SNHLY and CDR2 FYNNEI. The CDR3 region has the DNA TGTGCCAGCAGTTTTGGGACGGAGATCTACGAGCAGTACTTC. Protein sequence: CASSFGTEIYEQYF.

The chain has TRBV19 and TRBJ2-1; D remains unclear. Trimming took off 3 bases at V and 5 bases at J, with 11 bases between the two ends. Germline CDR1 LNHDA, CDR2 SQIVND (reference sequence). The CDR3 spans 14 residues. The CDR3 sequence: CASSISPRNNEQFF. CDR3 nucleotides: TGTGCCAGTAGTATTTCTCCCCGCAACAATGAGCAGTTCTTC. The full variable domain, with the rest looked up from reference TRBV19 and TRBJ2-1, is DGGITQSPKYLFRKEGQNVTLSCEQNLNHDAMYWYRQDPGQGLRLIYYSQIVNDFQKGDIAEGYSVSREKKESFPLTVTSAQKNPTAFYLCASSISPRNNEQFFGPGTRLTVL.

This clone was seen only once. The chain couples TRBV11-2 to TRBJ1-5; 7 bases agree with TRBD1. V was clipped by 1 base and J by 6 bases; unmatched bases: 6. This CDR3 has 15 residues. Germline V gene lookup returns CDR1 SGHAT and CDR2 FQNNGV. CDR3 amino acids: CASSLGDSKGQPQHF. In DNA form, the CDR3 reads TGTGCCAGCAGCTTAGGGGACAGTAAGGGTCAGCCCCAGCATTTT.

This rearrangement joins TRBV4-1 to TRBJ2-7; D is ambiguous. The CDR3 totals 15 residues. The ends were cut back, 0 bases at V and 2 bases at J, with 11 bases in the middle. CDR1 is MGHRA and CDR2 is YSYEKL in the germline V gene. The CDR3 DNA sequence: TGCGCCAGCAGCCAAGAACCCGGGCCCCCCTACGAGCAGTACTTC. It yields the protein CASSQEPGPPYEQYF.

The chain uses TRBV4-1 and TRBJ2-2; TRBD2 matches 7 bases. V lost 3 bases, J lost 7 bases, and 5 bases stayed unmatched. CDR1 is MGHRA, CDR2 YSYEKL, per germline. The CDR3 is 14 amino acids. The CDR3: CASSQREKNGELFF. In nucleotides, the CDR3 is TGCGCCAGCAGCCAGCGGGAGAAGAACGGGGAGCTGTTTTTT.

The J gene is TRBJ2-2, the V gene TRBV7-3; D might be TRBD1 (5 bases). With 2 bases removed from V and 6 bases from J, the gap between germline ends came to 13 bases. This CDR3 has 15 amino acids. Germline V gene lookup returns CDR1 SGHTA and CDR2 FQGTGA. The CDR3 DNA is TGTGCCAGCAGCTTAGGGCAGGGAACGCCCGGGGAGCTGTTTTTT. Amino acids: CASSLGQGTPGELFF.

This clone was observed a handful of times. The chain links TRBV7-9 to TRBJ2-5, with a tentative D call TRBD2 (5 bases). V was clipped by 5 bases and J by 5 bases, with 12 bases between them. From germline, CDR1 is SEHNR and CDR2 FQNEAQ (reference sequence). The CDR3 is made up of 13 amino acids. As DNA, the CDR3 is TGTGCCAGCAGCCCCGAGGGCCGTGAGACCCAGTACTTC. Amino acids: CASSPEGRETQYF.